This is a list of T cell receptor beta chains from one sample in a study of cytomegalovirus exposure and HLA in healthy donors. The assay was immunoSEQ multiplex PCR, and TCRdb's table has in-frame clones only and misses some. Among approximately 79,000 clones, around 76% were seen once, and the ten largest hold about 5.5%. The specimen sequenced was PBMCs. The receptors shown here come from a male donor in good health and CMV-seropositive. The CDR3 runs from the conserved cysteine through the conserved F or W. The order of the fields is D gene, V gene, J gene, clone size, CDR3 DNA, CDR3 protein. A D gene is named only where the DNA matches it firmly. Rows may omit the clone size; those that give it use once, few, many or a size class.

NA,TRBV6-4,TRBJ2-1,NA,TGTGCCAGCAGTGACCAGGGGGGATCTGGGAGTGAGCAGTTCTTC,CASSDQGGSGSEQFF
TRBD2,TRBV6-6,TRBJ2-7,NA,TGTGCCAGCACTAACGGGGGGGGCTTAGGCGAGCAGTACTTC,CASTNGGGLGEQYF
NA,TRBV21-1,TRBJ1-1,NA,TGTGCCAAAAGAGGGACAGGCCAAGTGGGCACTGAAGCTTTCTTT,CAKRGTGQVGTEAFF
TRBD1,TRBV18,TRBJ1-5,NA,TGTGCCAGCTCAAGGGGGCAGATAAATCAGCCCCAGCATTTT,CASSRGQINQPQHF
NA,TRBV28,TRBJ2-1,NA,TGTGCCAGCCTAGGAGGCCCTTCCTACAATGAGCAGTTCTTC,CASLGGPSYNEQFF
NA,TRBV5-6,TRBJ2-7,NA,TGTGCCAGCAGCCCCGAGGGTCGGGGAGCCTACGAGCAGTACTTC,CASSPEGRGAYEQYF
NA,TRBV28,TRBJ2-7,NA,TGTGCCAGCTTCACCACCCCCCCAGGGAACGAGCAGTACTTC,CASFTTPPGNEQYF
TRBD2,TRBV5-1,TRBJ2-1,NA,TGCGCCAGCAGCTTGGAAGCTAGCGGGATGTACAATGAGCAGTTCTTC,CASSLEASGMYNEQFF
TRBD1,TRBV2,TRBJ2-3,NA,TGTGCCAGCAACGGACAGGGGGGCACAGATACGCAGTATTTT,CASNGQGGTDTQYF
TRBD2,TRBV9,TRBJ2-3,once,TGTGCCAGCAGCGTATATGACGGGGGGTTTGGCACAGATACGCAGTATTTT,CASSVYDGGFGTDTQYF
NA,TRBV7-2,TRBJ1-1,few,TGTGCCAGCACCTCATACTACAACACTGAAGCTTTCTTT,CASTSYYNTEAFF
TRBD1,TRBV5-1,TRBJ2-3,once,TGCGCCAGCAGCCCAGGGACAGGGGCCGCGACGAGTACGCAGTATTTT,CASSPGTGAATSTQYF
TRBD2,TRBV6-5,TRBJ2-1,NA,TGTGCCAGCAGTTACCAAGCGGGAGTCAATGAGCAGTTCTTC,CASSYQAGVNEQFF
TRBD1,TRBV6-6,TRBJ1-6,NA,TGTGCCAGCAGTTCAACGGGACAGGGGAAGAGTTCACCCCTCCACTTT,CASSSTGQGKSSPLHF
NA,TRBV28,TRBJ1-1,NA,TGTGCCAGCACCCTCGAAGCGAACACTGAAGCTTTCTTT,CASTLEANTEAFF
NA,TRBV10-3,TRBJ1-2,NA,TGTGCCATCAGCTTGGACAGCTATGGCTACACCTTC,CAISLDSYGYTF
NA,TRBV5-4,TRBJ2-7,NA,TGTGCCAGCAGCCCCACCACAGGTTGCGAGCAGTACTTC,CASSPTTGCEQYF
NA,TRBV9,TRBJ1-1,NA,TGTGCCAGCAGCGAGACAGGGAACACTGAAGCTTTCTTT,CASSETGNTEAFF
NA,TRBV2,TRBJ1-2,NA,TGTGCCAGTCGCCTGGAAAAACAGTCTTCGGGCTACACCTTC,CASRLEKQSSGYTF
NA,TRBV6-1,TRBJ1-4,NA,TGTGCCAGCAGTGAAGACTTCGCTTATGAAAAACTGTTTTTT,CASSEDFAYEKLFF
NA,TRBV5-1,TRBJ1-4,once,TGCGCCAGCAGCTTGAATCGGGGAGAAAAACTGTTTTTT,CASSLNRGEKLFF
NA,TRBV21-1,TRBJ1-1,NA,TGTGCCAGCAGCAAAGAGGGCGGGGGCGTTAGGGGAACTGAAGCTTTCTTT,CASSKEGGGVRGTEAFF
NA,TRBV27,TRBJ1-5,NA,TGTGCCAGCAGTTACCAGTGGAATCAGCCCCAGCATTTT,CASSYQWNQPQHF
TRBD2,TRBV6-4,TRBJ2-1,NA,TGTGCCAGCAGTGACGGGGGGGTCTCCTACAATGAGCAGTTCTTC,CASSDGGVSYNEQFF
NA,TRBV7-6,TRBJ1-2,NA,TGTGCCAGCAGCTTAGCTTCAGGGGTAAACTATGGCTACACCTTC,CASSLASGVNYGYTF
NA,TRBV6-1,TRBJ2-3,NA,TGTGCCAGCAGCCACCAACTATTCACAGATACGCAGTATTTT,CASSHQLFTDTQYF
NA,TRBV9,TRBJ2-2,NA,TGTGCCAGCAGCGTAGAAAGGAGCGGGGAGCTGTTTTTT,CASSVERSGELFF
NA,TRBV5-6,TRBJ1-5,NA,TGTGCCAGCAGCATACAGGGCTATGGCAATCAGCCCCAGCATTTT,CASSIQGYGNQPQHF
NA,TRBV21-1,TRBJ2-6,NA,TGTGCCAGCAGAGGCGGGACAGGGGATCCCTGTCACTCTGGGGCCAACGTCCTGACTTTC,CASRGGTGDPCHSGANVLTF
NA,TRBV28,TRBJ2-7,NA,TGTGCCAGCAGTTCTTTGAGCTCCTACGAGCAGTACTTC,CASSSLSSYEQYF
TRBD1,TRBV9,TRBJ1-1,NA,TGTGCCAGCAGCGTAGTGACAGGGGAGACTGAAGCTTTCTTT,CASSVVTGETEAFF
TRBD2,TRBV5-6,TRBJ2-1,NA,TGTGCCAGCAGCTTCCTAAGCGGGAGCTCCTACAATGAGCAGTTCTTC,CASSFLSGSSYNEQFF
TRBD1,TRBV18,TRBJ1-1,NA,TGTGCCAGCTCACCACGAGGGACAGACGAAGCTTTCTTT,CASSPRGTDEAFF
TRBD1,TRBV7-9,TRBJ2-5,NA,TGTGCCAGCAGCTTATCCGGGACAGGGTCGCGTCGAGAGACCCAGTACTTC,CASSLSGTGSRRETQYF
NA,TRBV25-1,TRBJ1-1,few,TGTGCCAAGCAGAGGTGTATAGGGGCTCGTGGAGGGACTGAAGCTTTCTTT,CAKQRCIGARGGTEAFF
NA,TRBV6-5,TRBJ2-7,NA,TGTGCCAGCAGTTATAGGGGTCAGTACGAGCAGTACTTC,CASSYRGQYEQYF
TRBD2,TRBV28,TRBJ2-1,NA,TGTGCCAGCAGTTTATATACGGGAGGGCCTCTGAATGAGCAGTTCTTC,CASSLYTGGPLNEQFF
NA,TRBV6-1,TRBJ1-2,NA,TGTGCCAGCAGTGACCCCACAGGGTATGGCTACACCTTC,CASSDPTGYGYTF
TRBD1,TRBV28,TRBJ2-7,NA,TGTGCCAGCAGTTTCCGGGACAGGGGACGCGAGCAGTACTTC,CASSFRDRGREQYF
NA,TRBV7-9,TRBJ2-7,NA,TGTGCCAGCAGGAGCTCGGGGGACGAGCAGTACTTC,CASRSSGDEQYF
NA,TRBV5-1,TRBJ2-2,NA,TGCGCCAGCGAAGGCAGGGGAGACACCGGGGAGCTGTTTTTT,CASEGRGDTGELFF
NA,TRBV18,TRBJ1-1,NA,TGTGCCAGCTCACCAGGGGGCGGCGTCGGCACTGAAGCTTTCTTT,CASSPGGGVGTEAFF
TRBD1,TRBV30,TRBJ1-5,NA,TGTGCCTGGAAGGGACAGGGTGTGTGGTCGGGCAATCAGCCCCAGCATTTT,CAWKGQGVWSGNQPQHF
TRBD2,TRBV4-1,TRBJ2-1,NA,TGCGCCAGCAGCCAAGATCCACTAGCGGGGAACAATGAGCAGTTCTTC,CASSQDPLAGNNEQFF
TRBD2,TRBV6-5,TRBJ2-5,NA,TGTGCCACCTCTAGCGGGACCCTCCAAGAGACCCAGTACTTC,CATSSGTLQETQYF
TRBD1,TRBV9,TRBJ1-2,NA,TGTGCCAGCAGCGTAGAGGGACAGCCCTGCACCTTC,CASSVEGQPCTF
TRBD1,TRBV5-1,TRBJ1-1,NA,TGCGCCAGCAGCTTGGCCCGGGACAGCTTGAACACTGAAGCTTTCTTT,CASSLARDSLNTEAFF
TRBD1,TRBV19,TRBJ2-3,NA,TGTGCCAGTAGTGCGTCCTCGAGGGGGCGGGCAGATACGCAGTATTTT,CASSASSRGRADTQYF
NA,TRBV5-6,TRBJ2-7,NA,TGTGCCAGCAGCTTGGCCCGGGACAACCTACTTTACTACTACGAGCAGTACTTC,CASSLARDNLLYYYEQYF
NA,TRBV11-3,TRBJ2-7,NA,TGTGCCAGCAGCTTAGATACAGGGAGCTCCTACGAGCAGTACTTC,CASSLDTGSSYEQYF
NA,TRBV10-3,TRBJ1-1,NA,TGTGCCATCAGTGATTACCCGGGGACTGAAGCTTTCTTT,CAISDYPGTEAFF
NA,TRBV7-2,TRBJ2-1,few,TGTGCCAGCAGCTTAGTAGGGAGGCACCTAGATGGGCAGTTCTTC,CASSLVGRHLDGQFF
TRBD2,TRBV7-9,TRBJ2-5,NA,TGTGCCAGCAGCTCGGTTGGGAGGGAAGGTCGAGAGACCCAGTACTTC,CASSSVGREGRETQYF
TRBD1,TRBV7-9,TRBJ2-7,few,TGTGCCAGCAGCTTTGCCGGGACAGGGGATGAGCAGTACTTC,CASSFAGTGDEQYF
TRBD1,TRBV5-6,TRBJ2-1,NA,TGTGCCAGCAGCTTTTACAGGGGGTTCTTTGACAATGAGCAGTTCTTC,CASSFYRGFFDNEQFF
NA,TRBV7-2,TRBJ1-5,NA,TGTGCCAGCAGCTTAGTGGCAGGGCTCAATCAGCCCCAGCATTTT,CASSLVAGLNQPQHF
TRBD1,TRBV5-4,TRBJ1-2,NA,TGTGCCAGCAGCCAGACAGGGGGCAGGGGCTATGGCTACACCTTC,CASSQTGGRGYGYTF
NA,TRBV5-4,TRBJ2-2,NA,TGTGCCAGCAGCACCGCCCCTAACGGGGAGCTGTTTTTT,CASSTAPNGELFF